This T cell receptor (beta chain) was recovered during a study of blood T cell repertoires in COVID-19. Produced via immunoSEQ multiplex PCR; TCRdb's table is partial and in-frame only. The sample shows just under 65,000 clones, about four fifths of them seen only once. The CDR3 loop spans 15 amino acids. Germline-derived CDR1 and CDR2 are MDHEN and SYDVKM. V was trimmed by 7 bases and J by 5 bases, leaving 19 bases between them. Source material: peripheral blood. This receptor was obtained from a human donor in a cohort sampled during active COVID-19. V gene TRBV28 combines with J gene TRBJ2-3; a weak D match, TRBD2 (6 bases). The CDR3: CASNTNVGGGDTQYF. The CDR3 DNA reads TGTGCCAGCAACACCAATGTGGGGGGAGGAGATACGCAGTATTTT.